The 13 T cell receptor beta chains reported below all come from one sample, sequenced in a study of OX40 agonist ivuxolimab in advanced cancers. The protocol was immunoSEQ multiplex PCR, while the TCRdb copy is restricted to in-frame clones and leaves out a portion. The data contain over 95,000 clones, about 91% of them singletons. The sequenced sample was CD4+ or CD8+ T cells sorted from blood, obtained in a trial of the OX40 agonist ivuxolimab. These receptors were obtained from an adult with an advanced solid tumor such as melanoma, head and neck, liver or kidney cancer.

The V gene is TRBV4-3, the J gene TRBJ2-6; TRBD2 agrees at 12 bases. With V trimmed by 7 bases and J by 4 bases, 8 bases remained unmatched. CDR1 and CDR2 from the germline V gene are LGHNA and YSLEER. The CDR3 covers 17 residues. Here the CDR3 DNA reads TGCGCCAGCACCACGACTAGCGGGAGTTCAGGGGCCAACGTCCTGACTTTC. The encoded protein is CASTTTSGSSGANVLTF.

The gene calls are TRBV6-5 and TRBJ2-7; TRBD1 matches 11 bases. Germline values: CDR1 MNHEY, CDR2 SVGAGI. Germline trimming cut 5 bases from V and 5 bases from J; bases unmatched to any gene: 8. The CDR3 spans 15 residues. The CDR3 DNA is TGTGCCAGCAGTCCACCCGGGACAGGGGGGAACGAGCAGTACTTC. As protein: CASSPPGTGGNEQYF.

This chain links TRBV6-6 with TRBJ1-2; D not resolved. Germline CDR1 and CDR2: MNHNY and SVGAGI (reference sequence). Deletions cut 2 bases from V and 2 bases from J, with 9 bases between. CDR3 size: 14 residues. In DNA, the CDR3 is TGTGCCAGCAGTTACGCAGGAGTCAACTATGGCTACACCTTC. Protein: CASSYAGVNYGYTF.

Only a few counts were recorded for this clone. This chain joins TRBV30 and TRBJ1-1; D is undetermined. The germline V gene has CDR1 GTSNPN and CDR2 SVGIG (reference sequence). V was clipped by 5 bases and J by 5 bases, with 15 bases between them. The CDR3 runs 13 residues. CDR3 nucleotide sequence: TGTGCCTGGGGGGAATACACGAGGACTGAAGCTTTCTTT. Translation: CAWGEYTRTEAFF. The variable domain in full, completed from reference TRBV30 and TRBJ1-1, reads SQTIHQWPATLVQPVGSPLSLECTVEGTSNPNLYWYRQAAGRGLQLLFYSVGIGQISSEVPQNLSASRPQDRQFILSSKKLLLSDSGFYLCAWGEYTRTEAFFGQGTRLTVV.

The chain couples TRBV5-6 to TRBJ2-7; no clear D. The CDR3 loop spans 14 amino acids. Germline CDR1 reads SGHDT; CDR2 reads YYEEEE. V was shortened by 4 bases and J by 0 bases, with 11 bases between the two germline ends. CDR3 DNA: TGTGCCAGCAGCCCTCGGATTAGCTCCTACGAGCAGTACTTC. Its protein product is CASSPRISSYEQYF.

As DNA, the CDR3 is TGCGCCAGCAGCCGAGGGACTTTAAACACCGGGGAGCTGTTTTTT. Amino acids: CASSRGTLNTGELFF. The chain links TRBV4-3 to TRBJ2-2; D might be TRBD2 (6 bases). This CDR3 comprises 15 residues. Germline V gene lookup returns CDR1 LGHNA and CDR2 YSLEER. Between the trimmed V and J ends, which lost 4 bases and 2 bases, there was a span of 11 bases.

J is TRBJ2-7 and V is TRBV29-1; a weak D match, TRBD1 (5 bases). Germline CDR1 and CDR2: SQVTM and ANQGSEA. V was pared by 1 base and J by 6 bases, with 10 bases between. The CDR3 sequence is 12 residues long. The CDR3 is CSVEAQGSEQYF. In DNA, the CDR3 is TGCAGCGTTGAAGCCCAGGGCTCCGAGCAGTACTTC.

This chain joins TRBV7-6 and TRBJ1-4; D possibly corresponds to TRBD1 (5 bases). V lost 2 bases and J 3 bases, leaving 10 bases between the germline ends. Germline V lookup: CDR1 SGHVS, CDR2 FNYEAQ. This CDR3 spans 15 amino acids. CDR3 nucleotide sequence: TGTGCCAGCAGCTTAAGAGGGGCTTCTAATGAAAAACTGTTTTTT. Its translation is CASSLRGASNEKLFF. The full variable domain, in which reference TRBV7-6 and TRBJ1-4 provide the parts outside the CDR3, is GAGVSQSPRYKVTKRGQDVALRCDPISGHVSLYWYRQALGQGPEFLTYFNYEAQQDKSGLPNDRFSAERPEGSISTLTIQRTEQRDSAMYRCASSLRGASNEKLFFGSGTQLSVL.

This clone appeared once. The chain carries TRBV19 and TRBJ1-4, with D unresolved. The CDR3 totals 13 residues. The V end was cut by 9 bases, the J end by 7 bases, with 15 bases between. The V gene's germline CDR1 is LNHDA and CDR2 SQIVND (reference sequence). The CDR3 is CARGDPSGEKLFF. DNA for the CDR3: TGTGCCAGGGGTGACCCTTCCGGTGAAAAACTGTTTTTT.

The chain recombines TRBV7-2 with TRBJ2-1, with 9 bases lining up with TRBD2. V lost 3 bases, J lost 6 bases, and 6 bases stayed unmatched. In germline, CDR1 is SGHTA, CDR2 FQGNSA. This CDR3 comprises 15 residues. Here the CDR3 reads CASSLGLAGTNEQFF. The CDR3, as DNA: TGTGCCAGCAGCTTGGGACTAGCCGGTACCAATGAGCAGTTCTTC.

J is TRBJ1-1 and V is TRBV18, with a possible D match to TRBD1 (5 bases). The CDR3 contains 15 residues. V was trimmed by 1 base and J by 5 bases, leaving 14 bases between them. Germline V CDR1 and CDR2: KGHSH, LQKENI. This CDR3 is CASSPQGDGVTEAFF. CDR3 bases: TGTGCCAGCTCACCACAAGGGGATGGTGTGACTGAAGCTTTCTTT.

This clone was seen a single time. The chain carries TRBV15 and TRBJ1-4; no firm D call. Per the germline V gene, CDR1 is LNHNV and CDR2 is YYDKDF (reference sequence). V gave up 8 bases and J gave up 5 bases, with 18 bases separating them. The CDR3 runs 15 residues. The CDR3 reads CATAPRGGPNEKLFF. CDR3 in DNA: TGTGCCACCGCGCCTCGTGGCGGACCGAATGAAAAACTGTTTTTT.

V usage is TRBV27 and J usage is TRBJ1-6; no clear D. This CDR3 has 13 amino acids. Trimming took off 6 bases at V and 10 bases at J, with 13 bases between the two ends. The V gene's germline CDR1 is MNHEY and CDR2 SMNVEV (reference sequence). DNA of the CDR3: TGTGCCAGCAGGGCCTCGGGGTCCTCACCCCTCCACTTT. Translating gives CASRASGSSPLHF.